A single T cell receptor (beta chain) is shown here with its context. Its target is not known. The J segment lost 4 bases and the V segment lost 6 bases, leaving 4 bases of the junction unmatched. This CDR3 has 14 amino acids. Germline CDR1 SNHLY, CDR2 FYNNEI. The data were produced by immunoSEQ multiplex PCR, yet TCRdb's version contains in-frame clones alone and is incomplete. The sample has about 2.2 million clones; just over 90% are singletons. This entry is derived from a study of shared clonotypes between healthy human individuals. Study overall: The study used three CD4 naive, three CD4 memory, two CD8 naive and one CD8 memory plate per donor. Points from the study as a whole: The sharing of 5% to 6.5% of naive CD4 clonotypes was seen across a handful of donors. Memory subsets generally showed smaller estimated richness than naive subsets did. A limitation of the genetic and exposure-history diversity represented arose from few donors.

CD8 cells classed as naive were CD45RO-negative and positively selected for CCR7, excluding terminally differentiated effector memory CD45RA+ cells. The sequenced sample was naive CD8+ T cells from PBMCs. The sequence derives from a man younger than 35 in good health. Some clones in this sample may be carry-over from other donors' samples. The rearrangement joins TRBV2 to TRBJ2-1; 9 nucleotides match TRBD1. CDR3 amino acids: CASRRGQGYNEQFF. The CDR3 region has the DNA TGTGCCAGCAGGCGGGGACAGGGTTACAATGAGCAGTTCTTC. Full variable domain (remainder filled in from reference TRBV2 and TRBJ2-1): EPEVTQTPSHQVTQMGQEVILRCVPISNHLYFYWYRQILGQKVEFLVSFYNNEISEKSEIFDDQFSVERPDGSNFTLKIRSTKLEDSAMYFCASRRGQGYNEQFFGPGTRLTVL.